This TCR beta chain was retrieved from a study of cytomegalovirus exposure and HLA in healthy donors. CDR3 length: 13 residues. V was cut by 3 bases and J by 1 base, with 6 bases left in between. Germline assignment: CDR1 SGHAT and CDR2 FQDESV (reference sequence). This PCR relied on a set of 60 Vbeta primers and 13 Jbeta primers. TCRdb keeps only in-frame clones here, not all; method: immunoSEQ multiplex PCR. The table shows roughly 180,000 clones, with about 9.4% occurring only once. Sequencing used PBMCs. This TCR came from a woman aged 25-40 years in good health and CMV-seropositive. The chain has TRBV11-1 and TRBJ2-5, with unresolved D. CDR3 sequence (DNA): TGTGCCAGCAGCTTTGGCAGCCAAGAGACCCAGTACTTC. This gives the protein CASSFGSQETQYF.